This T cell receptor (beta chain) was sequenced during a study of blood T cell repertoires in COVID-19. Germline assignment: CDR1 MNHEY and CDR2 SVGAGI. Trimming stripped 5 bases from V and 4 bases from J, with 14 bases between. CDR3 length: 14 residues. This clone was counted between two and nine times. Produced via immunoSEQ multiplex PCR; TCRdb's table is partial and in-frame only. The sample lists around 310,000 clones; around 89% were seen once. This clonotype was sampled from a woman in her forties or fifties with active or convalescent COVID-19. This chain connects TRBV6-5 to TRBJ1-2, with D unresolved. The source material was peripheral blood. DNA for the CDR3: TGTGCCAGCAGTATCTCCAGGAATTCCTATGGCTACACCTTC. This gives the protein CASSISRNSYGYTF.